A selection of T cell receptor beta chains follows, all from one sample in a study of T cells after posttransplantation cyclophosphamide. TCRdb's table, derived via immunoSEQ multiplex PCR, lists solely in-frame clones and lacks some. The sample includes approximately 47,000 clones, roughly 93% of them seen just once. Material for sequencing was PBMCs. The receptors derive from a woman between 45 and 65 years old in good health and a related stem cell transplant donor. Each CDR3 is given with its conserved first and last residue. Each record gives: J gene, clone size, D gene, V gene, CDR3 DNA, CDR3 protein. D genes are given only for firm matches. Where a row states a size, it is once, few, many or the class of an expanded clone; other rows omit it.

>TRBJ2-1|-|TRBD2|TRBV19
TGTGCCAGTACGGACAGAGGGGCAGCGGGAGATGTGATTGGGAATGAGCAGTTCTTC
CASTDRGAAGDVIGNEQFF
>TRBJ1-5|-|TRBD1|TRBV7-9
TGTGCCAGCAGCTCAGAGACCGGGACAGGGAGGGCCAATCAGCCCCAGCATTTT
CASSSETGTGRANQPQHF
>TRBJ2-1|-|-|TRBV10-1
TGCGCCAAATACAGGGACTACAATGAGCAGTTCTTC
CAKYRDYNEQFF
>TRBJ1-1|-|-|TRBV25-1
TGTGCCAGCAGAGGGGCCCCGGGCACTGAAGCTTTCTTT
CASRGAPGTEAFF
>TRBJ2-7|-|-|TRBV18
TGTGCCAGCTCACCTCTTTCCTCTAGCCTAAGCTCCTACGAGCAGTACTTC
CASSPLSSSLSSYEQYF
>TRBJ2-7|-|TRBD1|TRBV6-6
TGTGCCAGCAGTTTCAGAGGACAGGGTGTAGGCGAGCAGTACTTC
CASSFRGQGVGEQYF
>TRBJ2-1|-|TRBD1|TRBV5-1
TGCGCCAGCAGCTTACAGGGGGCGATGCACAATGAGCAGTTCTTC
CASSLQGAMHNEQFF
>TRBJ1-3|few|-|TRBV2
TGTGCCAGCAGTGACAGGGCCCTCTCTGGAAACACCATATATTTT
CASSDRALSGNTIYF
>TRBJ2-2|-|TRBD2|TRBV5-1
TGCGCCAGTGGGGGGACTAGCGGGGCCACCGGGGAGCTGTTTTTT
CASGGTSGATGELFF
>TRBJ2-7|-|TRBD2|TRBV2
TGTGCCAGCAGATCAAGCGGGGGAGTCTCCTACGAGCAGTACTTC
CASRSSGGVSYEQYF
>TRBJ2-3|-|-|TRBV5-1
TGCGCCAGCAGTAGGGACACTCCGCCAGATACGCAGTATTTT
CASSRDTPPDTQYF
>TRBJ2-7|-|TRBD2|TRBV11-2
TGTGCCAGCAGTCTGCTAGCGGGAGATTCCGAGCAGTACTTC
CASSLLAGDSEQYF
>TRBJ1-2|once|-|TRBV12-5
TGTGCTAGTGGTATTTCAGGGGCTAGTGGCTACACCTTC
CASGISGASGYTF
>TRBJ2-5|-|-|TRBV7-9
TGTGCCAGCAGCTCTGGGAGAGAGACCCAGTACTTC
CASSSGRETQYF
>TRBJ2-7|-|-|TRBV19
TGTGCCAGTAGTATACGTGTTGGACAGCACTCCTACGAGCAGTACTTC
CASSIRVGQHSYEQYF
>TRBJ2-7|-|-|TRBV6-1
TGTGCCAGCAGGACGGACAATTACGAGCAGTACTTC
CASRTDNYEQYF
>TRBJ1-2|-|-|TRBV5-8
TGTGCCAGCAGGATGGGGCCGGGGGGAGGTGGCTACACCTTC
CASRMGPGGGGYTF
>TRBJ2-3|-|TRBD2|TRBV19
TGTGCCAGTAGTAAAACCCTAGCGGGAAGAAGCACAGATACGCAGTATTTT
CASSKTLAGRSTDTQYF
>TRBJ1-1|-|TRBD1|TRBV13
TGTGCCAGCAGCTTAGAGGCAGGGGGCGCTTTATGGGCTTTCTTT
CASSLEAGGALWAFF
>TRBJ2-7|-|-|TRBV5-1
TGCGCCAGCAGCTTGGCCGACAGTTCGTCCTACGAGCAGTACTTC
CASSLADSSSYEQYF
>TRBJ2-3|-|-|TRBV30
TGTGCCTGGAGGGGACTGATGAGCACAGATACGCAGTATTTT
CAWRGLMSTDTQYF
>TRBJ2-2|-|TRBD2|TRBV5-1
TGCGCCAGCAGCTTGGATGGGGGGGTTGGCACCGGGGAGCTGTTTTTT
CASSLDGGVGTGELFF
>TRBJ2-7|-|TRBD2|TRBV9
TGTGCCAGCAGCCCGTTAGCGGGAGCCGCCTACGAGCAGTACTTC
CASSPLAGAAYEQYF
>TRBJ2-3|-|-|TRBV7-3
TGTGCCAGCGGGGACATGGGAAATACGCAGTATTTT
CASGDMGNTQYF
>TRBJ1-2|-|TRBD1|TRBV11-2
TGTGCCAGCAGCTTAGTCTCGACAGGGATGAATGGCTACACCTTC
CASSLVSTGMNGYTF
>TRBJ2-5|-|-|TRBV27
TGTGCCAGCAGCCGCAGGGGTCACGAGACCCAGTACTTC
CASSRRGHETQYF
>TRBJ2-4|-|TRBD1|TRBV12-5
TGTGCTAGTGGTTTGGGGACAGGGGAGGACATTCAGTACTTC
CASGLGTGEDIQYF
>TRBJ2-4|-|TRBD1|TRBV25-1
TGTGCCAGCAGTGAGGTAAACAGGGGAAGGAACATTCAGTACTTC
CASSEVNRGRNIQYF
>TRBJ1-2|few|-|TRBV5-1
TGCGCCAGCAGCTTGGGTCCAGGGCTCGGCTACACCTTC
CASSLGPGLGYTF
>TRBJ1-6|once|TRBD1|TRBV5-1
TGCGCCAGCAGCCGAGAAGTACAGGGGGCAAAGAATTCACCCCTCCACTTT
CASSREVQGAKNSPLHF
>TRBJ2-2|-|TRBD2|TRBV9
TGTGCCAGCAGCCTCGGACTAGTAGGCACCGGGGAGCTGTTTTTT
CASSLGLVGTGELFF
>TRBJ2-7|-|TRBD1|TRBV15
TGTGCCACCAGCGGAAACAGGGGCCACGAGCAGTACTTC
CATSGNRGHEQYF
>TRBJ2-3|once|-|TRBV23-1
TGCGCCAGCAGTCAACTTCTGGTTAGCGGAGAGGCAGATACGCAGTATTTT
CASSQLLVSGEADTQYF
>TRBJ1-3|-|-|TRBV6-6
TGTGCCAGCAGTAGCATACAGGGATCCGGAAACACCATATATTTT
CASSSIQGSGNTIYF
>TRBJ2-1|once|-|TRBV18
TGTGCCAGCTCACCGACAGGTTCCTACAATGAGCAGTTCTTC
CASSPTGSYNEQFF
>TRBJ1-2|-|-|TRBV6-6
TGTGCCAGCAGTTACCCGGAACTACGCTACACCTTC
CASSYPELRYTF
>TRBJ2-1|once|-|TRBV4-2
TGTGCCAGCACTGCCCGGTGGGACACCGATTACAATGAGCAGTTCTTC
CASTARWDTDYNEQFF
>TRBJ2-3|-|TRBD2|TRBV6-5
TGTGCCAGCAGCTTACTAGCGGGAGTCACAGATACGCAGTATTTT
CASSLLAGVTDTQYF
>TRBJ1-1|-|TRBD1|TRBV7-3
TGTGCCAGCAGCTTGGGGACAGGGACGGGTACTGAAGCTTTCTTT
CASSLGTGTGTEAFF
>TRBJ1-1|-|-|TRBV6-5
TGTGCCAGCAGTTACTCTGGGACTTCTTTCTTT
CASSYSGTSFF
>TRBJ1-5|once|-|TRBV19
TGTGCCAGTAGTGACGAGGGTCGACAGCCCCAGCATTTT
CASSDEGRQPQHF